Shown below are 9 T cell receptor beta chains from a single sample sequenced in a study of shared clonotypes between healthy human individuals. Clones were sequenced by immunoSEQ multiplex PCR, and TCRdb holds only the in-frame ones, with some missing. The repertoire holds fewer than 1.4 million clones, with 75% to 85% as singletons. Sequenced material: memory CD4+ T cells from PBMCs. The sample's subset: CD45RA-negative fraction. The receptors derive from a man in his late teens or twenties in good health. Some clones in this sample may be carry-over from other donors' samples.

This chain uses TRBV6-1 with TRBJ2-1; 7 bases match TRBD2. Germline-derived CDR1 and CDR2 are MNHNS and SASEGT. With V trimmed by 2 bases and J by 8 bases, 9 bases remained unmatched. The CDR3 contains 15 residues. In nucleotides, the CDR3 is TGTGCCAGCAGTGAATGGGGTCGGGGGGTGGATGAGCAGTTCTTC. This translates into CASSEWGRGVDEQFF.

As for this clone: This same CDR3 is encoded by further DNA sequences in the sample. This sequence joins TRBV9 and TRBJ1-2, with 8 bases lining up with TRBD1. CDR3 size: 14 residues. With 4 bases clipped from V and 3 bases from J, the junction kept 5 bases outside the gene matches. Germline CDR1 and CDR2: SGDLS and YYNGEE. The CDR3 is CASSPGQGDYGYTF. The CDR3 DNA is TGTGCCAGCAGCCCCGGACAGGGCGACTATGGCTACACCTTC.

This clone was seen a handful of times. The chain combines TRBV2 with TRBJ1-4; possibly TRBD1 for D (6 bases). V shed 5 bases and J shed 2 bases, with 15 bases lying between them. This CDR3 spans 16 amino acids. CDR1 and CDR2 (germline): SNHLY, FYNNEI. CDR3 in amino acids: CASSTRWTDTNEKLFF. The CDR3 DNA reads TGTGCCAGCAGTACACGTTGGACAGATACTAATGAAAAACTGTTTTTT.

J is TRBJ2-1 and V is TRBV2, with unresolved D. The V and J ends lost 7 bases and 7 bases respectively, with 20 bases between them. This CDR3 is built from 15 residues. Germline V gene sequence: CDR1 SNHLY, CDR2 FYNNEI. CDR3 protein: CASTQESSRWNEQFF. DNA for the CDR3: TGTGCCAGCACTCAGGAGTCTAGTAGGTGGAATGAGCAGTTCTTC.

The V gene is TRBV4-1, the J gene TRBJ2-7; D is perhaps TRBD1 or TRBD2 (5 bases each). Deletions cut 3 bases from V and 2 bases from J, with 14 bases between. The CDR3 extends over 15 amino acids. Germline V gives CDR1 MGHRA, CDR2 YSYEKL. The CDR3 nucleotides read TGCGCCAGCAGCCAGTACCGGGACGGTCCCTACGAGCAGTACTTC. Its protein is CASSQYRDGPYEQYF.

Turning to this clone: Other DNA sequences in this sample translate to the same CDR3. For the CDR3, the DNA is TGTGCCAGCAGTTCCCGTACCGGGGAGCTGTTTTTT. It specifies CASSSRTGELFF. The chain has TRBV11-3 and TRBJ2-2, with D uncertain. V was pared by 6 bases and J by 5 bases, with 7 bases between. The CDR3 has 12 amino acids. Germline V CDR1 and CDR2: SGHNT, YENEEA.

The J gene is TRBJ2-1, the V gene TRBV4-3, with TRBD1 as a possible D gene (6 bases). V shed 9 bases and J shed 7 bases, with 19 bases lying between them. Germline V CDR1 and CDR2: LGHNA, YSLEER. This CDR3 region has 14 residues. The CDR3 protein is CARYRDNYSNEQFF. DNA for the CDR3: TGCGCCAGGTACCGGGACAACTACTCGAATGAGCAGTTCTTC.

The V call is TRBV5-1, the J call TRBJ2-1; the match to TRBD2 covers 7 bases. After removal of 0 bases from V and 3 bases from J, the junction contained 3 bases not matched to a gene. The CDR3 length is 15 residues. Germline V gene sequence: CDR1 SGHRS, CDR2 YFSETQ. CDR3 DNA sequence: TGCGCCAGCAGCTTGGAGAGCGGGGTCTACAATGAGCAGTTCTTC. It is translated as CASSLESGVYNEQFF.

V usage is TRBV11-3 and J usage is TRBJ2-2; D possibly corresponds to TRBD1 (5 bases). Germline loops: CDR1 SGHNT, CDR2 YENEEA. Trimming removed 5 bases at V and 4 bases at J, with 14 bases between. There are 15 residues in the CDR3. This CDR3 is CASSQQAAGTGELFF. CDR3 DNA sequence: TGTGCCAGCAGCCAACAGGCAGCTGGCACCGGGGAGCTGTTTTTT.